This T cell receptor beta chain came from a study of T cell responses to AZD1222 COVID-19 vaccine. Regarding the study as a whole: Targeting of unmutated variant regions was reportedly seen in nearly half of spike-specific TCRs. With dominance at 160-218 and 743-854, vaccine-associated CD4 TCRs spanned spike.

As for this clone: Its target is unknown.

This table comes from immunoSEQ multiplex PCR, and its TCRdb copy is limited to in-frame clones, with some not included. The table shows 120,000 or so clones, with about 89% occurring only once. Germline V gene lookup returns CDR1 MNHNY and CDR2 SVGAGI (reference sequence). Trimming took 6 bases from V and 1 from J, leaving 10 bases between them. The CDR3 runs 14 residues. J is TRBJ1-3 and V is TRBV6-6; no reliable D call. Specimen: peripheral blood, collected on day 0 of AZD1222 vaccination. This TCR was sampled from an adult in good health. The CDR3, as DNA: TGTGCCAGCAGCTCCTCACGATCTGGAAACACCATATATTTT. Protein: CASSSSRSGNTIYF.